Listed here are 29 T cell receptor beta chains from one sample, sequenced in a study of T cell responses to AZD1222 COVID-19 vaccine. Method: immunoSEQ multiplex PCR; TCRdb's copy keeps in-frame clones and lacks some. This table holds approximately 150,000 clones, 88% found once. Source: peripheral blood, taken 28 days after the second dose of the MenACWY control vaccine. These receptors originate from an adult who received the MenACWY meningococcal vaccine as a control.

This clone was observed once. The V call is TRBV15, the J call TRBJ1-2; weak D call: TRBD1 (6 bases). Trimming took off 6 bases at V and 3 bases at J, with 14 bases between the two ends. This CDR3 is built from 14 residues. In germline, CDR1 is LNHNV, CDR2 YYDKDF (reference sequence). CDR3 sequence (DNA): TGTGCCACCAGTTCCCAGGACAGATACTATGGCTACACCTTC. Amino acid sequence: CATSSQDRYYGYTF. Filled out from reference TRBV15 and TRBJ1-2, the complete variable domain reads DAMVIQNPRYQVTQFGKPVTLSCSQTLNHNVMYWYQQKSSQAPKLLFHYYDKDFNNEADTPDNFQSRRPNTSFCFLDIRSPGLGDTAMYLCATSSQDRYYGYTFGSGTRLTVV.

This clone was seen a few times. CDR3: CASSLYGGRETQYF. In nucleotides, the CDR3 is TGTGCCAGCAGCTTATATGGGGGGCGAGAGACCCAGTACTTC. V is TRBV7-3 and J is TRBJ2-5; D assignment may be TRBD1 or TRBD2 (6 bases each). This CDR3 region has 14 residues. V lost 2 bases and J lost 4, with 11 bases in between. Germline V gives CDR1 SGHTA, CDR2 FQGTGA. The full variable domain, rest sourced from reference TRBV7-3 and TRBJ2-5, is GAGVSQTPSNKVTEKGKYVELRCDPISGHTALYWYRQSLGQGPEFLIYFQGTGAADDSGLPNDRFFAVRPEGSVSTLKIQRTERGDSAVYLCASSLYGGRETQYFGPGTRLLVL.

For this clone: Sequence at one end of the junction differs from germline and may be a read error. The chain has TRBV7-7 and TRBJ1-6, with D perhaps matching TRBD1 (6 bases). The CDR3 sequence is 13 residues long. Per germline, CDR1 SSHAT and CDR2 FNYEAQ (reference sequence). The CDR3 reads CASSLDSYSPLHF. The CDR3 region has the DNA TGTGCTAGCAGCTTGGACAGTTATTCACCCCTCCACTTT. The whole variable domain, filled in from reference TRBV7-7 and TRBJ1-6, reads GAGVSQSPRYKVTKRGQDVTLRCDPISSHATLYWYQQALGQGPEFLTYFNYEAQPDKSGLPSDRFSAERPEGSISTLTIQRTEQRDSAMYRCASSLDSYSPLHFGNGTRLTVT.

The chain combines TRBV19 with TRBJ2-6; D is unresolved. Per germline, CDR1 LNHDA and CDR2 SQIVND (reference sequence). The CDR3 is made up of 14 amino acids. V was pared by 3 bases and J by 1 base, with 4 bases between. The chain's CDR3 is CASSISSGANVLTF. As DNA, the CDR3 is TGTGCCAGTAGTATCTCTTCTGGGGCCAACGTCCTGACTTTC.

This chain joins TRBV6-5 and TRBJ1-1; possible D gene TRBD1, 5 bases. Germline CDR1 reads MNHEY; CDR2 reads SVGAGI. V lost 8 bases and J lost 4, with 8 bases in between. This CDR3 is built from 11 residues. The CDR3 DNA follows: TGTGCCAGCTGGGGGGGCACTGAAGCTTTCTTT. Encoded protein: CASWGGTEAFF.

CDR3 sequence reads: CASRTLTGNSPLHF. The DNA for the CDR3 is TGTGCCAGCCGAACCCTGACAGGGAATTCACCCCTCCACTTT. The V and J genes are TRBV6-5 and TRBJ1-6, with 7 bases fitting TRBD1. The ends lost 8 bases at V and 7 bases at J; junction bases unmatched: 8. The germline V gene encodes CDR1 MNHEY and CDR2 SVGAGI. There are 14 residues in the CDR3.

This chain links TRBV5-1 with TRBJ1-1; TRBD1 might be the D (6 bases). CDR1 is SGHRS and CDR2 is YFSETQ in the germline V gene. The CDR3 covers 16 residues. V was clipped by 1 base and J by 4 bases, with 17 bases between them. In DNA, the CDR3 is TGCGCCAGCAGCTTGAGCCTTACACAGGGACTCACTGAAGCTTTCTTT. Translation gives CASSLSLTQGLTEAFF.

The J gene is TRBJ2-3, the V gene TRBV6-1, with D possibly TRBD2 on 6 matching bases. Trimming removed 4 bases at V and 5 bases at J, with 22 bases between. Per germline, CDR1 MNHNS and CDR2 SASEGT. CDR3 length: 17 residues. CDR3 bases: TGTGCCAGCAGTGCCGAGGGAGGCAGTTGGATGGGAGATACGCAGTATTTT. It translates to CASSAEGGSWMGDTQYF.

The CDR3 bases are TGTGCCAGCACGACTAGTGGGGGGCTGGAGACCCAGTACTTC. Protein: CASTTSGGLETQYF. J is TRBJ2-5 and V is TRBV7-8; perhaps D is TRBD1 or TRBD2 (6 bases each). Germline loops: CDR1 SGHVS, CDR2 FQNEAQ. The V and J ends lost 7 bases and 5 bases respectively, with 17 bases between them. The length of the CDR3 is 14 residues.

The CDR3 bases are TGTGCCAGCAGTTACGGACCTCGCACAGATACGCAGTATTTT. Its protein product is CASSYGPRTDTQYF. The chain carries TRBV6-6 and TRBJ2-3, with no clear D. V lost 2 bases and J lost 1, with 7 bases in between. This CDR3 contains 14 residues. The germline gives CDR1 MNHNY, CDR2 SVGAGI (reference sequence).

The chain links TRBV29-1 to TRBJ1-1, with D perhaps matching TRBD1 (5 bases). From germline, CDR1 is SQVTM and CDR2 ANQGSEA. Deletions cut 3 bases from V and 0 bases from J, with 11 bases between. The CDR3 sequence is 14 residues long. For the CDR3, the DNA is TGCAGCGTTGATGGGGGGTCGGTGAACACTGAAGCTTTCTTT. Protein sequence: CSVDGGSVNTEAFF.

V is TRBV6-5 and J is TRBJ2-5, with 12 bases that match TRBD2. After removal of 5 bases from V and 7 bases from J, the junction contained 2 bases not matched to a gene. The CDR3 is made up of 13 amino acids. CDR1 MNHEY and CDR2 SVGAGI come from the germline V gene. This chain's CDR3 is CASSTGLAGTQYF. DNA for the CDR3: TGTGCCAGCAGTACGGGACTAGCGGGGACCCAGTACTTC.

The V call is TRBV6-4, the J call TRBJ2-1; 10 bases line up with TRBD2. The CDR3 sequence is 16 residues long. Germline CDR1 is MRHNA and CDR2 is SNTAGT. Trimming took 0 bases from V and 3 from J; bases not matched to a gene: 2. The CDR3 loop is CASSDSGLASYNEQFF. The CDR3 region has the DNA TGTGCCAGCAGTGACTCGGGACTAGCGAGCTACAATGAGCAGTTCTTC.

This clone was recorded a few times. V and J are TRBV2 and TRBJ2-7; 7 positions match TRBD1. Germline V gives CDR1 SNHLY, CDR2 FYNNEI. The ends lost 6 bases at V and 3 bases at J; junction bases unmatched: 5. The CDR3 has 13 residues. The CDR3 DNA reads TGTGCCAGCAGGACAGGGCTTGGCTACGAGCAGTACTTC. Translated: CASRTGLGYEQYF.

CDR3 residues: CASRVRYGYTF. The CDR3 bases are TGTGCCAGCAGAGTACGCTATGGCTACACCTTC. This chain joins TRBV28 and TRBJ1-2, with D uncertain. The length of the CDR3 is 11 residues. V was pared by 6 bases and J by 4 bases, with 6 bases between. Per germline, CDR1 MDHEN and CDR2 SYDVKM.

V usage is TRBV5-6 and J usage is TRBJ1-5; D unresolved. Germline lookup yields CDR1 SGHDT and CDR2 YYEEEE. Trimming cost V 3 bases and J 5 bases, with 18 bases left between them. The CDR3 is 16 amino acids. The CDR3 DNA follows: TGTGCCAGCAGCTGGATGAGGGTCCTCCTGCATCAGCCCCAGCATTTT. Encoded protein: CASSWMRVLLHQPQHF.

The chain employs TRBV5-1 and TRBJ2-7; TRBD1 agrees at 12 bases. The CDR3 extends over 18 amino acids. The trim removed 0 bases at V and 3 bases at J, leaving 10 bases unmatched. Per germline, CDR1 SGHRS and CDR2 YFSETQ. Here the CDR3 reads CASSLGRWGQGANYEQYF. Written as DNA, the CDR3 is TGCGCCAGCAGCTTGGGGCGATGGGGACAGGGGGCAAACTACGAGCAGTACTTC. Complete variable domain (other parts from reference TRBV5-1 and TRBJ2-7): KAGVTQTPRYLIKTRGQQVTLSCSPISGHRSVSWYQQTPGQGLQFLFEYFSETQRNKGNFPGRFSGRQFSNSRSEMNVSTLELGDSALYLCASSLGRWGQGANYEQYFGPGTRLTVT.

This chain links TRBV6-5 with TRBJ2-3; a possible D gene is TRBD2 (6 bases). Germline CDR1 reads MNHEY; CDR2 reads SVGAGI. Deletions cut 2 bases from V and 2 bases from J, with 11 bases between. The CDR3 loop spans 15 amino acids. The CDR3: CASSYPGAHTDTQYF. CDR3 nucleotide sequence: TGTGCCAGCAGTTACCCGGGAGCCCACACAGATACGCAGTATTTT.

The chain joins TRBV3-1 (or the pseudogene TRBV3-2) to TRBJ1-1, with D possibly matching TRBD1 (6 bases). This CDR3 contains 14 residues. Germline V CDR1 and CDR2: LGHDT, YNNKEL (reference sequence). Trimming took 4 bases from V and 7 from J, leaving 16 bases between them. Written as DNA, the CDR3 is TGTGCCAGCAGCCCCCGAACAGGGATGGATGAAGCTTTCTTT. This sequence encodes CASSPRTGMDEAFF.

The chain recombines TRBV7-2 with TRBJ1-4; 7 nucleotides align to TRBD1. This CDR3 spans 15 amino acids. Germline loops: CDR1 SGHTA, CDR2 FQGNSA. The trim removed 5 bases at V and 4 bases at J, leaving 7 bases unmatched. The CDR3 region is CASSQQGGLNEKLFF. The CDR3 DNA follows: TGTGCCAGCAGCCAGCAGGGGGGACTTAATGAAAAACTGTTTTTT.

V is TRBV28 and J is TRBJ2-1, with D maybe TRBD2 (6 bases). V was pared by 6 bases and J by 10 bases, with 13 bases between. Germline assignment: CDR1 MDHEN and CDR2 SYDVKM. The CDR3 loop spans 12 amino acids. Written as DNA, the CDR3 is TGTGCCAGCAGCTTGGGACTCGGGGAGCAGTTCTTC. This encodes CASSLGLGEQFF.

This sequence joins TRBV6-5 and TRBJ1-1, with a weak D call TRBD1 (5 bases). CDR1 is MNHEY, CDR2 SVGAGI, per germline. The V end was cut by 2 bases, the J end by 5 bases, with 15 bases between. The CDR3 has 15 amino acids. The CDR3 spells CASSYGGDPGTEAFF. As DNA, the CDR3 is TGTGCCAGCAGTTACGGGGGGGATCCGGGGACTGAAGCTTTCTTT.

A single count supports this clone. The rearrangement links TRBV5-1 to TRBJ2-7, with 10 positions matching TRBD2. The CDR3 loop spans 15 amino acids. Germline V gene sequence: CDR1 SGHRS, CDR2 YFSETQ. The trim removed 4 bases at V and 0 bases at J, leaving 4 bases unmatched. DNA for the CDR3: TGCGCCAGCAGCCGACTAGCGGGCATCTCCTACGAGCAGTACTTC. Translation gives CASSRLAGISYEQYF.

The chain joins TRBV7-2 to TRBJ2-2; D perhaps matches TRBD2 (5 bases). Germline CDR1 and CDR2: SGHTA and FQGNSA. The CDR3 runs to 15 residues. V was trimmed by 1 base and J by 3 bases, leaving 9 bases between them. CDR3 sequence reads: CASSLVWGDTGELFF. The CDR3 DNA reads TGTGCCAGCAGCTTAGTGTGGGGAGACACCGGGGAGCTGTTTTTT.

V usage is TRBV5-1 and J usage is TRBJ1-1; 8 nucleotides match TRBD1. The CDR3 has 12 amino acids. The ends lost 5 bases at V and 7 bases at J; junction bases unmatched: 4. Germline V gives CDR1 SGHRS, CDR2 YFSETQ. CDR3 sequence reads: CASSIQGVEAFF. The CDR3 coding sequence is TGCGCCAGCAGTATACAGGGGGTTGAAGCTTTCTTT.

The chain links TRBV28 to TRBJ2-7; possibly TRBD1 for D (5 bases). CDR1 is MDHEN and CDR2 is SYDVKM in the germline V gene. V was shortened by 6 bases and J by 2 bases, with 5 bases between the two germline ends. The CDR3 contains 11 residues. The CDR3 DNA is TGTGCCAGCAGGGGGCCCTACGAGCAGTACTTC. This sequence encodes CASRGPYEQYF.

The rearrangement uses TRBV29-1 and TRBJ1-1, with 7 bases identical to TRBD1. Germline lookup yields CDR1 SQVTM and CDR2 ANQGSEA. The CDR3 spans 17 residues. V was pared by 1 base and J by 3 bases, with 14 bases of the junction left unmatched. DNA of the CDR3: TGCAGCGTTGAAGTAATTGGGGGACAGTTAGTTTACACTGAAGCTTTCTTT. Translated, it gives CSVEVIGGQLVYTEAFF.

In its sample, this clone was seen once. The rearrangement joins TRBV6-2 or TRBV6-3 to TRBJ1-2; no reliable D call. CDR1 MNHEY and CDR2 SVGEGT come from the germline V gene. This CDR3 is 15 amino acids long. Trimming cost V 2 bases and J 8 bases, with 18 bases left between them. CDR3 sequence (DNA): TGTGCCAGCAGTTACCAACCGCCCGGGCCCGGCGGCTACACCTTC. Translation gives CASSYQPPGPGGYTF.

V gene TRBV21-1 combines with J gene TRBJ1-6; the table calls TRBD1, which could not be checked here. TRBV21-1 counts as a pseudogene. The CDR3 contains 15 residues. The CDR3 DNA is TGTGCCAGCAGCAGGAATCAGGGCAGTAATTCACCCCTCCACTTT. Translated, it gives CASSRNQGSNSPLHF.